Given below is one T cell receptor beta chain in context. Other DNA sequences in the same sample also yield this CDR3. Germline V CDR1 and CDR2: MGHRA, YSYEKL. The V and J ends lost 0 bases and 2 bases respectively, with 8 bases between them. The CDR3 consists of 15 residues. This sample was included in a study of OX40 agonist ivuxolimab in advanced cancers. Study context: Past anti-PD-1, anti-PD-L1 or anti-CTLA-4 therapy was accepted, and 40% had received some.

The data were produced by immunoSEQ multiplex PCR, yet TCRdb's version contains in-frame clones alone and is incomplete. The sample shows about 78,000 clones, over 75% of them seen only once. The rearrangement uses TRBV4-1 and TRBJ1-5; D remains ambiguous. The material sequenced was CD4+ or CD8+ T cells sorted from blood, taken in a trial of the OX40 agonist ivuxolimab. The origin of this receptor is an adult with an advanced solid tumor such as melanoma, head and neck, liver or kidney cancer. CDR3 region: CASSQEGRGNQPQHF. The CDR3 DNA follows: TGCGCCAGCAGCCAAGAAGGACGAGGCAATCAGCCCCAGCATTTT.